These T cell receptor beta chains were read from a single sample in a study of blood T cells in healthy people across ages. TCRdb re-called the 5' RACE reads with MiXCR, one entry per CDR3 protein. The sample lists about 290,000 distinct CDR3 sequences, 25% to 30% occurring once. Sequencing was carried out using blood. The source is a woman between 65 and 79 years old in good health. The CDR3 runs from the conserved cysteine through the conserved F or W. The D gene is left open where the match is weak. Rows may omit the clone size; those that give it use once, few, many or a size class.

J: TRBJ1-4; size: many; V: TRBV28; D: -; DNA: TGTGCCAGCAGTTTAGGAAGGGAAAAACTGTTTTTT; CDR3: CASSLGREKLFF
J: TRBJ1-5; size: few; V: TRBV6-2/TRBV6-3; D: -; DNA: TGTGCCAGCAGCTTACCTCCTCAGCCCCAGCATTTT; CDR3: CASSLPPQPQHF
J: TRBJ1-2; size: -; V: TRBV27; D: TRBD1; DNA: TGTGCCAGCAGTGACAGGGGGCTAGGTGGTTACACCTTC; CDR3: CASSDRGLGGYTF
J: TRBJ2-4; size: few; V: TRBV5-4; D: -; DNA: TGTGCCAGCAGCTCTGAGTTTGGGGACATTCGGTACTTC; CDR3: CASSSEFGDIRYF
J: TRBJ2-7; size: few; V: TRBV12-3/TRBV12-4; D: -; DNA: TGTGCCAGCAGTGGGGGACGAGCCGAGCAGTACTTC; CDR3: CASSGGRAEQYF
J: TRBJ1-2; size: few; V: TRBV5-8; D: -; DNA: TGTGCCAGCAACAAGGGCAGGGGAATACACTATGGCTACACCTTC; CDR3: CASNKGRGIHYGYTF
J: TRBJ2-5; size: few; V: TRBV20-1; D: TRBD2; DNA: TGCAGTGCTTCAAAGCGGGAGGGCCTAGAGACCCAGTACTTC; CDR3: CSASKREGLETQYF
J: TRBJ2-7; size: -; V: TRBV12-3/TRBV12-4; D: -; DNA: TGTGCCAGCTCAAAAGCCCTCCCGTACGAGCAGTACTTC; CDR3: CASSKALPYEQYF
J: TRBJ2-7; size: -; V: TRBV14; D: -; DNA: TGTGCCAGCAGCCCGGGCGGGCATACCGAGCAGTACTTC; CDR3: CASSPGGHTEQYF
J: TRBJ2-1; size: -; V: TRBV27; D: TRBD2; DNA: TGTGCCAGCAGTTGGAGTGACGGGAGGAGGGCTGAGCAGTTCTTC; CDR3: CASSWSDGRRAEQFF
J: TRBJ2-1; size: few; V: TRBV6-4; D: TRBD2; DNA: TGTGCCAGCAGCCTTAGCGGGAGGGCCAGTGAGCAGTTCTTC; CDR3: CASSLSGRASEQFF
J: TRBJ2-3; size: few; V: TRBV6-2/TRBV6-3; D: TRBD1; DNA: TGTGCCAGCAGTTACAGTGACAGGGTGACAGATACGCAGTATTTT; CDR3: CASSYSDRVTDTQYF
J: TRBJ1-2; size: -; V: TRBV5-1; D: -; DNA: TGCGCCAGCAGCTTGGAAGTCCAGGGGTATGGCTACACCTTC; CDR3: CASSLEVQGYGYTF
J: TRBJ2-7; size: -; V: TRBV7-2; D: -; DNA: TGTGCCAGCAGCTTAGGAGTAGGAGGACGGGCCTACGAGCAGTACTTC; CDR3: CASSLGVGGRAYEQYF
J: TRBJ1-5; size: few; V: TRBV9; D: TRBD1; DNA: TGTGCCAGCAGTCGTGGGACAGAAAATCAGCCCCAGCATTTT; CDR3: CASSRGTENQPQHF
J: TRBJ2-7; size: few; V: TRBV29-1; D: -; DNA: TGCAGCGTTGTGGGGGAGATTAGCGAGCAGTACTTC; CDR3: CSVVGEISEQYF
J: TRBJ2-5; size: few; V: TRBV5-1; D: -; DNA: TGCGCCAGCAGCCTCGACTACGCCGAGACCCAGCACTTC; CDR3: CASSLDYAETQHF
J: TRBJ1-1; size: -; V: TRBV6-5; D: TRBD1; DNA: TGTGCCAGCAGACCTACAGGGGGAGGTTACACTGAAGCTTTCTTT; CDR3: CASRPTGGGYTEAFF
J: TRBJ2-1; size: -; V: TRBV5-8; D: -; DNA: TGTGCCAGCAGCCTGCGGCAGGGTCACAATGAGCAGTTCTTC; CDR3: CASSLRQGHNEQFF
J: TRBJ2-2; size: -; V: TRBV7-2; D: TRBD1; DNA: TGTGCCAGCAGCTTAGGAGGGGGCGGCGGGGAGCTGTTTTTT; CDR3: CASSLGGGGGELFF
J: TRBJ2-1; size: -; V: TRBV4-3; D: TRBD2; DNA: TGCGCCAGCAGCCAAGAGGCGGGAGGGGATAGGGTCTATGAGCAGTTCTTC; CDR3: CASSQEAGGDRVYEQFF
J: TRBJ1-3; size: few; V: TRBV6-5; D: -; DNA: TGTGCCAGCAGTTACGGGGGGCCGGCAGCAGCATCCACTGGAAACACCATATATTTT; CDR3: CASSYGGPAAASTGNTIYF
J: TRBJ1-6; size: many; V: TRBV28; D: -; DNA: TGTGCCAGCAGTTTAAGGGGAAATTCACCCCTCCACTTT; CDR3: CASSLRGNSPLHF
J: TRBJ1-4; size: many; V: TRBV15; D: -; DNA: TGTGCCACCAGCTCAGGGGCAACTAATGAAAAACTGTTTTTT; CDR3: CATSSGATNEKLFF
J: TRBJ2-7; size: few; V: TRBV29-1; D: -; DNA: TGCAGCGTCCGGGACTCTTTTTCTAAATACGAGCAGTACTTC; CDR3: CSVRDSFSKYEQYF
J: TRBJ2-1; size: once; V: TRBV7-2; D: -; DNA: TGTGCCAGCAGCTTAGCTTGGAATAGTGTTGAGCAGTTCTTC; CDR3: CASSLAWNSVEQFF
J: TRBJ2-1; size: many; V: TRBV15; D: -; DNA: TGTGCCACCAGCAGCAACCAGGGTAATGAGCAGTTCTTC; CDR3: CATSSNQGNEQFF
J: TRBJ2-7; size: -; V: TRBV4-3; D: -; DNA: TGCGCCAGCAGCCAAGCGGGTGGCTCCTACGAGCAGTACTTC; CDR3: CASSQAGGSYEQYF
J: TRBJ2-6; size: once; V: TRBV14; D: TRBD1; DNA: TGTGCCAGCAGCCCAACGCGACAGGGGGATTACTCTGGGGCCAACGTCCTGACTTTC; CDR3: CASSPTRQGDYSGANVLTF
J: TRBJ1-6; size: few; V: TRBV15; D: TRBD1; DNA: TGTGCCACCAGCTGGACAGGAGATTCACCCCTCCACTTT; CDR3: CATSWTGDSPLHF
J: TRBJ2-1; size: few; V: TRBV5-1; D: -; DNA: TGCGCCAGCAGCTTGGCCGCTCTCAGTGGCGAGCAGTTCTTC; CDR3: CASSLAALSGEQFF
J: TRBJ1-5; size: -; V: TRBV7-2; D: -; DNA: TGTGCCAGCAGCTCCAGGGATAGCAATCAGCCCCAGCATTTT; CDR3: CASSSRDSNQPQHF